What follows is one T cell receptor beta chain and its context. Some clones are missing from TCRdb's copy, which holds only in-frame ones; the method was immunoSEQ multiplex PCR. The table records about 600,000 clones, 95% to 98% of them present only once. The data were taken from a study of shared clonotypes between healthy human individuals. The CDR3 totals 13 residues. Trimming left V 2 bases short and J 6 bases short, with 8 bases between. Germline CDR1 MNHNS, CDR2 SASEGT. The chain combines TRBV6-1 with TRBJ1-5; D possibly corresponds to TRBD1 (5 bases). The clonotype comes from a woman aged 25 to 39 in good health. The sequenced sample was naive CD4+ T cells sorted from blood. Specified subset: CD45RA+ positively selected. The CDR3 DNA sequence: TGTGCCAGCAGTGAACAGGGCTCTCAGCCCCAGCATTTT. This gives the protein CASSEQGSQPQHF.